The subject of this entry is one TCR beta chain. Its antigen is currently unknown. The method was immunoSEQ multiplex PCR; TCRdb's version includes in-frame clones alone and lacks a portion of them. The sample yields roughly 120,000 clones, over 75% seen once. CDR3 length: 14 residues. Between the trimmed V and J ends, which lost 5 bases and 1 base, there was a span of 11 bases. Germline V gene lookup returns CDR1 MNHEY and CDR2 SVGAGI. These data originate in a study of T cell responses to AZD1222 COVID-19 vaccine. Study conclusions and caveats: Donors in the cohort were predominantly white British and more often female, and clonal diversity was possibly underestimated.

The sample was peripheral blood, taken on day 0 of AZD1222 vaccination. The receptor's source is an adult in good health. This chain connects TRBV6-5 to TRBJ1-1, with D unresolved. CDR3 sequence: CASSPGQPNTEAFF. CDR3 DNA: TGTGCCAGCAGTCCGGGTCAACCGAACACTGAAGCTTTCTTT.